A selection of T cell receptor beta chains follows, all from one sample in a study of T cell repertoires in cytomegalovirus infection. TCRdb independently ran MiXCR on the reads; one entry per CDR3 protein. The sample holds 740,000 or so distinct CDR3 sequences, roughly a third seen once. Specimen: PBMCs. These TCRs come from a human donor in good health (CMV status not recorded). Some clones in this sample may be carry-over from other donors' samples. CDR3s include the opening cysteine and the closing phenylalanine or tryptophan. A D gene is named only where the DNA matches it firmly. For some rows the clone size is stated as once, few or many, or as a class when expanded; others skip it.

clone_size j_call d_call v_call cdr3_aa cdr3_nt
- TRBJ2-7 - TRBV24-1 CATSTGSPWGYEQYF TGTGCCACCAGTACTGGATCACCGTGGGGTTACGAGCAGTACTTC
few TRBJ2-7 TRBD1 TRBV7-3 CASSPKGAQVYEQYF TGTGCCAGCAGCCCTAAGGGGGCTCAGGTTTACGAGCAGTACTTC
many TRBJ1-2 - TRBV7-8 CASSPGTLVYRDGYTF TGTGCCAGCAGCCCCGGGACACTCGTGTATAGAGATGGCTACACCTTC
few TRBJ1-1 TRBD1 TRBV28 CASRRDRVKTEAFF TGTGCCAGCAGGAGAGACAGGGTAAAGACTGAAGCTTTCTTT
- TRBJ2-2 - TRBV20-1 CSARDRLRTGELFF TGCAGTGCTAGAGATCGGTTGCGGACCGGGGAGCTGTTTTTT
few TRBJ2-1 TRBD2 TRBV7-2 CASSKGPGLPNEQFF TGTGCCAGCAGCAAGGGTCCGGGACTACCCAATGAGCAGTTCTTC
- TRBJ1-5 TRBD1 TRBV10-3 CAISESGTGVDNQPQHF TGTGCCATCAGTGAGTCGGGGACAGGGGTCGACAATCAGCCCCAGCATTTT
- TRBJ2-7 - TRBV20-1 CSASPLTYEQYF TGCAGTGCTTCTCCCTTAACCTACGAGCAGTACTTC
- TRBJ2-1 TRBD2 TRBV11-2 CASSLDSPSGRMGVEQFF TGTGCCAGCAGCTTAGATTCACCCAGCGGGAGGATGGGGGTTGAGCAGTTCTTC
- TRBJ2-1 TRBD1 TRBV10-3 CAISEPRTGGSYNEQFF TGTGCCATCAGTGAGCCGAGGACAGGGGGCTCCTACAATGAGCAGTTCTTC
- TRBJ2-7 - TRBV6-1 CASTQRTLSSYEQYF TGTGCCAGCACCCAGCGGACTCTAAGCTCCTACGAGCAGTACTTC
- TRBJ1-1 TRBD1 TRBV29-1 CSFRTGGDTEAFF TGCAGCTTCCGGACAGGGGGAGACACTGAAGCTTTCTTT
few TRBJ2-7 - TRBV10-3 CAISESEVDEQYF TGTGCCATCAGTGAGTCGGAGGTGGACGAGCAGTACTTC
- TRBJ1-3 TRBD1 TRBV7-8 CASSLSLLGQAGGNTIYF TGTGCCAGCAGCTTAAGTTTACTGGGACAGGCAGGTGGAAACACCATATATTTT
- TRBJ2-4 - TRBV7-8 CASSKTPQGAKNIQYF TGTGCCAGCAGTAAAACACCGCAGGGGGCCAAAAACATTCAGTACTTC
- TRBJ2-7 TRBD1 TRBV29-1 CSVEGDRVAEQYF TGCAGCGTTGAAGGAGACAGGGTCGCCGAGCAGTACTTC
few TRBJ1-1 - TRBV7-3 CASSETDGTEAFF TGTGCCAGCAGCGAAACGGACGGCACTGAAGCTTTCTTT
few TRBJ1-4 TRBD1 TRBV7-8 CASSLNRGWEKLFF TGTGCCAGCAGCTTAAACAGGGGGTGGGAAAAACTGTTTTTT
once TRBJ2-2 - TRBV2 CASSELPSNTGELFF TGTGCCAGCAGTGAATTGCCGTCGAACACCGGGGAGCTGTTTTTT
- TRBJ2-3 TRBD2 TRBV6-1 CASSEGASGGTDTQYF TGTGCCAGCAGTGAAGGGGCTAGCGGAGGGACAGATACGCAGTATTTT
- TRBJ2-1 - TRBV11-3 CASSLKAGLNNEQFF TGTGCCAGCAGCTTGAAAGCTGGGCTCAACAATGAGCAGTTCTTC
- TRBJ2-7 TRBD1 TRBV5-6 CASGTGIYEQYF TGTGCCTCAGGGACAGGGATTTACGAGCAGTACTTC
- TRBJ1-2 - TRBV4-1 CASSQDRQGRRFYGYTF TGCGCCAGCAGCCAAGATCGGCAGGGGCGAAGGTTCTATGGCTACACCTTC
- TRBJ1-1 - TRBV24-1 CATSDATVRTLPTGAFF TGTGCCACCAGTGATGCAACTGTTCGTACCCTGCCTACGGGAGCTTTCTTT
- TRBJ2-2 - TRBV2 CATRGQQNTGELFF TGTGCCACACGGGGGCAACAGAACACCGGGGAGCTGTTTTTT
few TRBJ1-5 TRBD1 TRBV12-3/TRBV12-4 CASSFIFSNRGRGRNQPQHF TGTGCCAGCAGTTTTATATTCTCCAACAGGGGGCGCGGTCGCAATCAGCCCCAGCATTTT
many TRBJ1-5 TRBD1 TRBV7-2 CASSAGQGFNQPQHF TGTGCCAGCAGCGCCGGACAGGGATTCAATCAGCCCCAGCATTTT
- TRBJ2-3 - TRBV11-2 CASSLFFSRSTDTQYF TGTGCCAGCAGCTTATTCTTTTCCCGTAGCACAGATACGCAGTATTTT
few TRBJ1-5 TRBD1 TRBV28 CASSLQGAQPQHF TGTGCCAGCAGTTTACAGGGGGCCCAGCCCCAGCATTTT
- TRBJ2-7 TRBD1 TRBV12-3/TRBV12-4 CASSSPGTGIYEQYF TGTGCCAGCAGTTCCCCTGGGACAGGGATCTACGAGCAGTACTTC
few TRBJ2-7 - TRBV7-8 CASSFDGFSYEQYF TGTGCCAGCAGCTTCGACGGTTTCTCCTACGAGCAGTACTTC
- TRBJ2-7 - TRBV12-3/TRBV12-4 CASSFSVTRQGCYEQYF TGTGCCAGCAGTTTCTCAGTGACTAGACAGGGATGTTACGAGCAGTACTTC
- TRBJ2-1 TRBD2 TRBV10-3 CATRVVSSGFNEQFF TGTGCCACCAGAGTGGTTTCTAGCGGATTCAATGAGCAGTTCTTC
- TRBJ2-2 TRBD1 TRBV7-9 CASSLVFGTGDTGELFF TGTGCCAGCAGCTTAGTGTTCGGGACAGGGGACACCGGGGAGCTGTTTTTT
few TRBJ2-7 - TRBV20-1 CSAAGRHYEQYF TGCAGTGCCGCGGGACGGCACTACGAGCAGTACTTC
- TRBJ1-6 TRBD1 TRBV18 CASSPIPGQGVNSPLHF TGTGCCAGCTCACCCATCCCGGGACAGGGGGTGAATTCACCCCTCCACTTT
- TRBJ2-1 TRBD2 TRBV7-9 CASSAGRSGKSYNEQFF TGTGCCAGCAGTGCCGGGAGGAGCGGGAAGAGCTACAATGAGCAGTTCTTC
- TRBJ1-2 - TRBV7-2 CVSSLVDGAINGYTF TGTGTCAGCAGCTTAGTAGACGGAGCTATTAATGGCTACACCTTC
- TRBJ1-2 - TRBV2 CASSQQQGAGGYTF TGTGCCAGCAGTCAGCAACAGGGCGCGGGGGGCTACACCTTC
- TRBJ2-1 - TRBV28 CASRLGGGEYNEQFF TGTGCCAGCAGGCTAGGGGGGGGCGAATACAATGAGCAGTTCTTC
- TRBJ1-6 - TRBV5-5 CASSLVEGRNSTLHF TGTGCCAGCAGCCTGGTTGAGGGGAGGAATTCAACCCTCCACTTT
once TRBJ2-1 - TRBV6-2/TRBV6-3 CASSLWGATLTGNEQFF TGTGCCAGCAGCCTGTGGGGGGCCACACTCACCGGTAATGAGCAGTTCTTC
few TRBJ1-4 TRBD1 TRBV6-5 CASSYSTGTGQEKLFF TGTGCCAGCAGTTACTCTACCGGGACAGGGCAGGAAAAACTGTTTTTT
few TRBJ2-7 - TRBV6-6 CASSYEPVGYEQYF TGTGCCAGCAGTTACGAACCGGTCGGCTACGAGCAGTACTTC
few TRBJ1-1 - TRBV28 CASSYRQEGAFF TGTGCCAGCAGCTACCGACAGGAAGGGGCTTTCTTT
- TRBJ1-6 TRBD1 TRBV3-1 CASSQGPRGGRVSPLHF TGTGCCAGCAGCCAAGGCCCCAGGGGGGGACGGGTTTCACCCCTCCACTTT
once TRBJ1-1 TRBD1 TRBV4-2 CASSYRGKYTEAFF TGTGCCAGCAGTTACAGGGGGAAGTACACTGAAGCTTTCTTT
few TRBJ2-3 - TRBV6-6 CASFRAGTDTQYF TGTGCCAGCTTCCGAGCGGGCACAGATACGCAGTATTTT
- TRBJ1-1 - TRBV27 CASEGRNTEAFF TGTGCCAGCGAGGGACGGAACACTGAAGCTTTCTTT
- TRBJ2-7 TRBD1 TRBV6-5 CASSYGQGAIYEQYF TGTGCCAGCAGTTACGGGCAGGGGGCCATCTACGAGCAGTACTTC
- TRBJ2-7 - TRBV6-2/TRBV6-3 CASSYTQGPLSEQYF TGTGCCAGCAGTTACACCCAGGGTCCCCTCTCCGAGCAGTACTTC
- TRBJ2-3 TRBD1 TRBV6-5 CASSYRTGGLTQYF TGTGCCAGCAGTTATCGGACAGGGGGTCTTACGCAGTATTTT
- TRBJ2-1 TRBD2 TRBV20-1 CSLAGGGLIYNEQFF TGCAGCTTGGCCGGGGGGGGGCTAATCTACAATGAGCAGTTCTTC
few TRBJ1-3 - TRBV4-2 CASSQEGGAGNTIYF TGTGCCAGCAGCCAAGAAGGGGGGGCTGGAAACACCATATATTTT
few TRBJ2-7 TRBD1 TRBV20-1 CSAVQGTATYEQYF TGCAGTGCAGTACAGGGGACAGCCACCTACGAGCAGTACTTC